These T cell receptor beta chains were read from a single sample in a study of blood T cell repertoires in COVID-19. Here immunoSEQ multiplex PCR was the method, and the copy in TCRdb shows in-frame clones only, minus some. The sample holds around 150,000 clones; about 83% are singletons and the top ten take roughly 13%. The sample comprised peripheral blood. These receptors were obtained from a woman aged 80 or older with acute or convalescent COVID-19. Each CDR3 is given with its conserved first and last residue. Fields, in order: clone size, V gene, D gene, J gene, CDR3 protein, CDR3 DNA. D genes are given only for firm matches. Some rows mark clone size as missing; the rest say once, few, many or name a class of expanded clone.

once,TRBV28,-,TRBJ1-2,CASLTGNYGYTF,TGTGCCAGCCTAACGGGGAACTATGGCTACACCTTC
few,TRBV28,TRBD1,TRBJ2-7,CASSSLTGLDEQYF,TGTGCCAGCAGTTCACTGACAGGGCTGGACGAGCAGTACTTC
-,TRBV5-4,-,TRBJ2-5,CASSLTSGTGETQYF,TGTGCCAGCAGCTTGACTAGCGGGACAGGGGAGACCCAGTACTTC
-,TRBV28,TRBD1,TRBJ1-1,CASSLYGQGASNTEAFF,TGTGCCAGCAGTTTATATGGACAGGGGGCATCAAACACTGAAGCTTTCTTT
-,TRBV11-2,-,TRBJ1-3,CASSLQRWGRLGNTIYF,TGTGCCAGCAGCTTACAACGGTGGGGGAGGCTTGGTAACACCATATATTTT
-,TRBV18,-,TRBJ2-5,CASSPGQVQETQYF,TGTGCCAGCTCACCCGGACAAGTCCAAGAGACCCAGTACTTC
-,TRBV6-5,-,TRBJ2-3,CASSLDKAADTQYF,TGTGCCAGCAGTTTGGATAAGGCGGCAGATACGCAGTATTTT
-,TRBV4-2,-,TRBJ2-1,CASSQDRGAADEQFF,TGTGCCAGCAGCCAAGATCGGGGGGCAGCTGATGAGCAGTTCTTC
-,TRBV7-9,TRBD1,TRBJ2-7,CASSPYRNDRGYEQYF,TGTGCCAGCAGCCCATATCGTAATGACAGGGGCTACGAGCAGTACTTC
-,TRBV6-2/TRBV6-3,-,TRBJ2-1,CASSRNTGYNEQFF,TGTGCCAGCAGCCGCAACACAGGGTACAATGAGCAGTTCTTC
-,TRBV27,-,TRBJ2-1,CASRLTRLDYNEQFF,TGTGCCAGCAGACTTACGAGGCTAGACTACAATGAGCAGTTCTTC
-,TRBV15,TRBD1,TRBJ2-3,CATSRSRARGQDTQYF,TGTGCCACCAGCAGATCCCGAGCCAGGGGGCAAGATACGCAGTATTTT
-,TRBV2,TRBD2,TRBJ2-7,CASSGTSGHLSYEQYF,TGTGCCAGCAGCGGGACTAGCGGCCACCTCTCCTACGAGCAGTACTTC
-,TRBV3-1/TRBV3-2,TRBD2,TRBJ2-3,CASSQAIAGGRDTQYF,TGTGCCAGCAGCCAGGCCATAGCGGGGGGGAGGGATACGCAGTATTTT
-,TRBV9,TRBD1,TRBJ1-6,CASSVEVTGRSPLHF,TGTGCCAGCAGCGTAGAAGTGACAGGGCGATCACCCCTCCACTTT
few,TRBV5-1,TRBD2,TRBJ2-1,CASSWRTSGGYNEQFF,TGCGCCAGCAGCTGGCGGACTAGCGGGGGCTACAATGAGCAGTTCTTC
-,TRBV27,TRBD1,TRBJ2-3,CASSLRTGGVRDTQYF,TGTGCCAGCAGTTTAAGAACAGGGGGAGTTCGGGATACGCAGTATTTT
-,TRBV4-1,-,TRBJ2-1,CASSQPPGGRKYNEQFF,TGCGCCAGCAGCCAACCCCCGGGGGGCAGAAAGTACAATGAGCAGTTCTTC
-,TRBV6-6,-,TRBJ1-4,CASTGGRVYEKLFF,TGTGCCAGCACGGGAGGGAGGGTATATGAAAAACTGTTTTTT
-,TRBV5-6,TRBD1,TRBJ2-6,CASSNTGVRGANVLTF,TGTGCCAGCAGCAACACAGGGGTGAGAGGGGCCAACGTCCTGACTTTC
-,TRBV6-5,TRBD1,TRBJ2-7,CASTRTGNLYEQYF,TGTGCCAGCACTCGGACAGGGAACCTCTACGAGCAGTACTTC
-,TRBV7-2,-,TRBJ1-2,CASSLGQSGRDYGYTF,TGTGCCAGCAGCTTAGGTCAGAGCGGGCGGGACTATGGCTACACCTTC
few,TRBV9,TRBD2,TRBJ2-3,CASSVTSGSSTDTQYF,TGTGCCAGCAGCGTTACTAGCGGTTCTAGCACAGATACGCAGTATTTT
-,TRBV11-1,TRBD1,TRBJ2-7,CASSGRQGAYEQYF,TGTGCCAGCAGCGGTAGACAGGGTGCCTACGAGCAGTACTTC
-,TRBV28,-,TRBJ1-5,CASSLGAQPQHF,TGTGCCAGCAGTTTAGGGGCGCAGCCCCAGCATTTT
-,TRBV4-1,TRBD2,TRBJ2-1,CASSQAPGLASGEQFF,TGCGCCAGCAGCCAAGCTCCGGGACTAGCAAGTGGTGAGCAGTTCTTC
-,TRBV11-2,-,TRBJ2-1,CASSASGSRRNEQFF,TGTGCCAGCAGCGCGAGTGGGAGTCGACGGAATGAGCAGTTCTTC
-,TRBV7-9,TRBD1,TRBJ1-1,CASSLQGAGTEAFF,TGTGCCAGCAGCTTACAGGGGGCTGGCACTGAAGCTTTCTTT
-,TRBV3-1/TRBV3-2,-,TRBJ2-1,CASSQSPGDLQFF,TGTGCCAGCAGCCAATCGCCAGGGGATTTGCAGTTCTTC
-,TRBV30,-,TRBJ1-5,CAWGGGPNQPQHF,TGTGCCTGGGGAGGGGGGCCGAATCAGCCCCAGCATTTT
-,TRBV5-1,-,TRBJ1-6,CASSLVPIIKGQPNSPLHF,TGCGCCAGCAGCTTGGTCCCAATTATTAAGGGACAACCGAATTCACCCCTCCACTTT
-,TRBV10-2,TRBD2,TRBJ2-7,CASSDNGAGGPSYEQYF,TGCGCCAGCAGTGATAATGGAGCGGGGGGGCCTTCCTACGAGCAGTACTTC
once,TRBV7-2,-,TRBJ1-2,CASSQGNYGYTF,TGTGCCAGCAGCCAGGGGAACTATGGCTACACCTTC
-,TRBV9,TRBD2,TRBJ2-2,CASSVTSGSNTGELFF,TGTGCCAGCAGCGTAACTAGCGGATCGAACACCGGGGAGCTGTTTTTT
-,TRBV5-4,TRBD1,TRBJ1-1,CASGTQTGVTEAFF,TGTGCCAGCGGAACCCAAACAGGGGTAACTGAAGCTTTCTTT
few,TRBV18,-,TRBJ2-5,CASSPGETQYF,TGTGCCAGCTCGCCAGGCGAGACCCAGTACTTC
-,TRBV27,TRBD1,TRBJ1-4,CASSILQGAGGEKLFF,TGTGCCAGCAGTATTTTACAGGGGGCAGGTGGTGAAAAACTGTTTTTT
few,TRBV7-9,TRBD1,TRBJ1-6,CASSVSGTGGGSPLHF,TGTGCCAGCAGCGTATCCGGGACAGGGGGTGGATCACCCCTCCACTTT
-,TRBV19,-,TRBJ1-1,CASIGMGQREEAFF,TGTGCCAGTATAGGGATGGGACAACGAGAAGAAGCTTTCTTT
-,TRBV7-9,-,TRBJ2-7,CASSPWGGADSEQYF,TGTGCCAGCAGCCCATGGGGGGGGGCCGATAGCGAGCAGTACTTC
-,TRBV18,-,TRBJ1-3,CASSLGTDGNTIYF,TGTGCCAGCTCACTTGGGACTGATGGAAACACCATATATTTT
once,TRBV12-5,-,TRBJ2-1,CASGLGAGGSYNEQFF,TGTGCTAGTGGTTTGGGAGCGGGTGGCTCCTACAATGAGCAGTTCTTC
few,TRBV11-2,-,TRBJ2-1,CASSRFTNEQFF,TGTGCCAGCAGCCGGTTCACCAATGAGCAGTTCTTC
-,TRBV18,-,TRBJ1-5,CASSPAAQANQPQHF,TGTGCCAGCTCACCAGCCGCTCAGGCCAATCAGCCCCAGCATTTT
-,TRBV29-1,-,TRBJ1-5,CSVLEGLNQPQHF,TGCAGCGTTTTAGAGGGCCTCAATCAGCCCCAGCATTTT
once,TRBV12-3/TRBV12-4,TRBD1,TRBJ1-1,CASSRTGVAEAFF,TGTGCCAGCAGCCGGACAGGGGTTGCTGAAGCTTTCTTT
-,TRBV6-1,-,TRBJ2-7,CASSERGREAYEQYF,TGTGCCAGCAGTGAGAGGGGGCGGGAGGCCTACGAGCAGTACTTC
-,TRBV7-9,TRBD2,TRBJ2-1,CASSPAGREGNEQFF,TGTGCCAGCAGCCCTGCTGGACGGGAGGGCAATGAGCAGTTCTTC
-,TRBV7-9,TRBD1,TRBJ1-2,CASSLFDRGRGGYTF,TGTGCCAGCAGCTTATTCGACAGGGGGCGCGGTGGCTACACCTTC
-,TRBV7-7,TRBD2,TRBJ2-1,CASSFTRGSHEQFF,TGTGCTAGCAGCTTTACTCGCGGGAGCCATGAGCAGTTCTTC
-,TRBV6-6,TRBD1,TRBJ1-1,CASRRDSDRVYLTEAFF,TGTGCCAGCAGACGAGACTCGGACAGGGTGTATCTCACTGAAGCTTTCTTT
-,TRBV11-2,TRBD2,TRBJ2-5,CASSSSGNQQETQYF,TGTGCCAGCAGCTCAAGCGGGAACCAGCAAGAGACCCAGTACTTC
few,TRBV4-1,TRBD2,TRBJ2-1,CASSPLATSGEDNEQFF,TGCGCCAGCAGCCCCCTCGCGACTAGCGGGGAGGACAATGAGCAGTTCTTC